This TCR beta chain stems from a study of blood T cells in healthy people across ages. Findings and caveats of the study: Estimated diversity that came from one million T cells was considered an underestimate. Getting older went along with TCR beta diversity per million T cells dropping roughly linearly.

This clonotype was seen a few times. No antigen is known for it. Investigators took about 10 milliliters of peripheral blood from every donor. The CDR3 is 16 residues long. The germline CDR1 and CDR2 sequences are SGHAT and FQNNGV. The V gene end was trimmed by 3 bases and the J gene end by 1 base; junction bases not matched to a gene: 8. The use of a sample-barcoded 5' primer and a J-beta primer mix characterized a second PCR of roughly 6 to 11 cycles. Tagging of each cDNA molecule was performed by a template-switch adaptor with 12 random nucleotides. TCRdb reprocessed the 5' RACE reads via MiXCR and lists one record per CDR3 protein. In the table there are some 1.6 million distinct CDR3 sequences, about 31% of which are singletons.

Sequencing was done on a sample of blood. The sequence came from a woman aged 25 to 39 in good health. The chain is built from TRBV11-2 and TRBJ2-5, with 7 bases fitting TRBD2. The CDR3 sequence: CASSLGGKGAQETQYF. For the CDR3, the DNA is TGTGCCAGCAGCTTGGGGGGGAAGGGAGCCCAAGAGACCCAGTACTTC.